The count of the clone carrying this TCR beta chain is one. The antigen is undetermined. The CDR3 has 17 amino acids. Germline CDR1 reads MNHEY; CDR2 reads SVGEGT. Trimming left V 5 bases short and J 2 bases short, with 19 bases between. Produced via immunoSEQ multiplex PCR; TCRdb's table is partial and in-frame only. Seen here are tens of thousands of clones, about nine tenths observed once, and the top ten hold around 24%. The data originate from a study of T cell responses to AZD1222 COVID-19 vaccine. Study summary: Pooling of second doses given at about 4 or about 12 weeks was done.

Study-level results: Repertoires were sampled only after the peak T cell response. Spike was spanned by vaccine-associated CD4 TCRs, with dominance at 160-218 and 743-854.

J is TRBJ1-5 and V is TRBV6-2 or TRBV6-3; D might be TRBD1 (6 bases). This receptor was obtained from an adult in good health. Sequencing was performed on peripheral blood, taken on day 0 of AZD1222 vaccination. CDR3 sequence reads: CASSGGGNRDGNQPQHF. In nucleotides, the CDR3 is TGTGCCAGCAGTGGTGGTGGGAACAGGGACGGCAATCAGCCCCAGCATTTT.